The text below deals with one T cell receptor (beta chain). V trimming: 4 bases; J trimming: 7 bases; junction bases outside the gene matches: 6. CDR1 is SGHTA, CDR2 FQGNSA, per germline. The CDR3 covers 14 residues. These data originate in a study of shared clonotypes between healthy human individuals. The method was immunoSEQ multiplex PCR; TCRdb's version includes in-frame clones alone and lacks a portion of them. The table lists about 2,500,000 clones, just over 90% of them singletons. The sample comprised naive CD4+ T cells sorted from blood. Subset defined: CD45RA+ positively selected. The gene calls are TRBV7-2 and TRBJ2-2; 7 bases line up with TRBD2. This clonotype was obtained from a man between 18 and 29 years old in good health. CDR3 nucleotides: TGTGCCAGCAGCTCCCGGGGGGAGGGCGGGGAGCTGTTTTTT. Its translation is CASSSRGEGGELFF.